These 22 T cell receptor beta chains were all obtained from the same sample, sequenced in a study of cytomegalovirus exposure and HLA in healthy donors. TCRdb's copy holds only in-frame clones and misses some; the assay was immunoSEQ multiplex PCR. Of approximately 300,000 clones listed, approximately 90% were seen once; the top ten hold around 0.84%. Material: PBMCs. The receptors were gathered from a woman between 18 and 30 years old in good health and CMV-seronegative.

This clone was recorded only once. The DNA for the CDR3 is TGTGCCAGCTCAAGTTTGGGACTAGCGGGAGGTGGCTCCTACAATGAGCAGTTCTTC. Translated, it gives CASSSLGLAGGGSYNEQFF. The rearrangement joins TRBV18 to TRBJ2-1, with 15 bases matching TRBD2. Losses at the gene ends were 5 bases for V and 0 bases for J; bases not matched to a gene: 8. This CDR3 contains 19 residues. Germline V lookup: CDR1 KGHSH, CDR2 LQKENI.

A single count supports this clone. The V and J genes are TRBV18 and TRBJ1-5, with 8 bases matching TRBD1. V shed 3 bases, J shed 5 bases, and the junction held 3 bases outside the gene matches. In germline, CDR1 is KGHSH, CDR2 LQKENI. The CDR3 sequence is 14 residues long. The CDR3 DNA reads as TGTGCCAGCTCACCTGGGACAGGAGATCAGCCCCAGCATTTT. It yields the protein CASSPGTGDQPQHF.

This chain uses TRBV7-9 with TRBJ1-2; D is possibly TRBD1 (6 bases). The CDR3 runs to 15 residues. CDR1 is SEHNR and CDR2 is FQNEAQ in the germline V gene (reference sequence). Trimming removed 5 bases from V and 4 bases from J, with 17 bases in between. DNA of the CDR3: TGTGCCAGCAGCCCCCGGAGACAGGATTTCTATGGCTACACCTTC. It codes for CASSPRRQDFYGYTF.

V and J are TRBV5-4 and TRBJ2-3; no definite D call. The CDR3 consists of 14 residues. V lost 1 base and J 4 bases, leaving 10 bases between the germline ends. Germline assignment: CDR1 SGHNT and CDR2 YYREEE (reference sequence). The CDR3 loop reads CASSLRVSPDTQYF. The CDR3 region has the DNA TGTGCCAGCAGCTTGAGAGTCTCCCCAGATACGCAGTATTTT.

The V gene is TRBV7-9, the J gene TRBJ2-2; 9 bases fit TRBD1. CDR3 length: 14 amino acids. V shed 5 bases and J 7 bases; nucleotides not matched to a gene: 5. The germline CDR1 and CDR2 sequences are SEHNR and FQNEAQ (reference sequence). DNA for the CDR3: TGTGCCAGCAGCCCGGGACAGGGCCTCGGGGAGCTGTTTTTT. The encoded protein is CASSPGQGLGELFF.

The rearrangement joins TRBV6-5 to TRBJ1-5; D ambiguous. This CDR3 has 14 residues. Trimming shortened V by 0 bases and J by 7 bases, and 10 bases separated the two germline ends. Looked up from germline, CDR1 is MNHEY and CDR2 is SVGAGI. The CDR3 spells CASSYSIGEQPQHF. The DNA for the CDR3 is TGTGCCAGCAGTTACTCGATCGGGGAACAGCCCCAGCATTTT.

V gene TRBV9 combines with J gene TRBJ2-3; D call uncertain. The V gene lost 4 bases and the J gene lost 4 bases, with 16 bases spanning the gap. The germline V gene has CDR1 SGDLS and CDR2 YYNGEE. This CDR3 has 15 residues. CDR3 loop: CASSLLRVAADTQYF. Here the CDR3 DNA reads TGTGCCAGCAGCTTACTTCGGGTAGCCGCAGATACGCAGTATTTT.

The chain recombines TRBV10-3 with TRBJ1-1, with TRBD1 as a possible D gene (5 bases). The V gene's germline CDR1 is ENHRY and CDR2 SYGVKD. Deletions cut 10 bases from V and 4 bases from J, with 16 bases between. The CDR3 runs 13 residues. The CDR3 region is CATTQGSTTEAFF. CDR3 sequence (DNA): TGTGCCACCACCCAGGGTTCGACCACTGAAGCTTTCTTT.

About this clone: Other DNA sequences in this sample translate to the same CDR3. CDR3 region: CASSYLRGTEAFF. DNA of the CDR3: TGTGCCAGCAGTTACCTCAGGGGCACTGAAGCTTTCTTT. This chain joins TRBV6-5 and TRBJ1-1; a weak D match, TRBD1 (6 bases). Trimming shortened V by 2 bases and J by 4 bases, and 8 bases separated the two germline ends. Germline CDR1 and CDR2: MNHEY and SVGAGI. There are 13 residues in the CDR3.

Of note for this clone: This same CDR3 is encoded by further DNA sequences in the sample. This chain connects TRBV28 to TRBJ2-7, with 10 bases matching TRBD2. This CDR3 contains 16 residues. V was clipped by 3 bases and J by 4 bases; unmatched bases: 9. The germline CDR1 and CDR2 sequences are MDHEN and SYDVKM. The CDR3 DNA sequence: TGTGCCAGCAGTTTGTGGCTAGCGGGAGTATCTTACGAGCAGTACTTC. Its translation is CASSLWLAGVSYEQYF.

This chain joins TRBV29-1 and TRBJ1-3; TRBD1 aligns across 8 bases. V gave up 6 bases and J gave up 0 bases; unmatched junction bases: 7. Germline values: CDR1 SQVTM, CDR2 ANQGSEA. The CDR3 is 15 amino acids. CDR3 in amino acids: CSVDFRGLSGNTIYF. The DNA of the CDR3 is TGCAGCGTCGACTTCAGGGGGCTCTCTGGAAACACCATATATTTT.

The rearrangement uses TRBV7-3 and TRBJ2-1; D is possibly TRBD1 (6 bases). The germline V and J ends were trimmed by 1 base and 3 bases, with 10 bases remaining between them. The CDR3 length is 15 residues. Per germline, CDR1 SGHTA and CDR2 FQGTGA. As DNA, the CDR3 is TGTGCCAGCAGCTTAAGTGGGACAAACTACAATGAGCAGTTCTTC. Protein: CASSLSGTNYNEQFF.

The chain carries TRBV6-5 and TRBJ1-1; 9 bases fit TRBD1. The CDR3 length is 14 residues. Germline CDR1 MNHEY, CDR2 SVGAGI. J was trimmed by 10 bases and V by 4 bases; bases with no gene match: 10. Written as DNA, the CDR3 is TGTGCCAGCAGTTCTCCAGACAGGGGGGACACAGCTTTCTTT. Protein sequence: CASSSPDRGDTAFF.

The genes are TRBV4-2 and TRBJ2-7; 8 nucleotides align to TRBD1. This CDR3 contains 14 residues. Trimming at V came to 1 base and at J to 4 bases, leaving 3 bases not matched to a gene. In germline, CDR1 is LGHNA, CDR2 YNFKEQ. CDR3 nucleotide sequence: TGTGCCAGCAGCCAAGGGACAGGGAGGTACGAGCAGTACTTC. It is translated as CASSQGTGRYEQYF.

The chain is built from TRBV27 and TRBJ1-5, with D perhaps TRBD1 (5 bases). V was trimmed by 5 bases and J by 5 bases, leaving 13 bases between them. The CDR3 is 14 amino acids. Per germline, CDR1 MNHEY and CDR2 SMNVEV (reference sequence). CDR3 coding DNA: TGTGCCAGCAGTCCGCGGACACTGGATCAGCCCCAGCATTTT. Translating it yields CASSPRTLDQPQHF.

The chain carries TRBV5-3 and TRBJ2-1; D not resolved. TRBV5-3 is assigned to the ORF class and has an uncertain function. V was clipped by 2 bases and J by 11 bases, with 14 bases between them. This CDR3 comprises 13 residues. CDR3 nucleotide sequence: TGTGCCAGAAGCTTCCGAGGCCTCGTAAAGCAGTTCTTC. Amino acid sequence: CARSFRGLVKQFF.

The chain couples TRBV29-1 to TRBJ2-1, with D uncertain. The ends were cut back, 8 bases at V and 0 bases at J, with 11 bases in the middle. From germline, CDR1 is SQVTM and CDR2 ANQGSEA. The CDR3 has 13 amino acids. The CDR3 sequence is CSHPGPSYNEQFF. CDR3 coding DNA: TGCAGCCACCCGGGTCCCTCCTACAATGAGCAGTTCTTC.

This clone was picked up a small number of times. The junction departs from the called germline gene at one end, perhaps through a read error. V gene TRBV29-1 combines with J gene TRBJ2-3; 9 bases are a match to TRBD1. Germline V gene lookup returns CDR1 SQVTM and CDR2 ANQGSEA. The CDR3 is 15 amino acids. CDR3 DNA sequence: TGCAGCGTTAAAGACAGGGGGGCTAGCACAGATACGCAGTATTTT. It codes for CSVKDRGASTDTQYF.

The chain links TRBV27 to TRBJ2-1, with 10 nucleotides matching TRBD2. The V gene's germline CDR1 is MNHEY and CDR2 SMNVEV (reference sequence). Trimming cost V 2 bases and J 6 bases; bases outside gene matches: 7. The CDR3 consists of 16 residues. In nucleotides, the CDR3 is TGTGCCAGCAGTTTAGGCGTAGCGGGAGGAGGCAATGAGCAGTTCTTC. It encodes CASSLGVAGGGNEQFF.

This chain uses TRBV7-2 with TRBJ1-2, with unresolved D. V was clipped by 11 bases and J by 8 bases, with 21 bases between them. The CDR3 spans 13 residues. Germline V gives CDR1 SGHTA, CDR2 FQGNSA. The CDR3 loop is CAAKRGNTFGYTF. CDR3 nucleotide sequence: TGTGCCGCCAAACGGGGAAATACCTTCGGCTACACCTTC.

This clone came up a few times. J is TRBJ1-2 and V is TRBV6-5; D is unclear. Looked up from germline, CDR1 is MNHEY and CDR2 is SVGAGI. The CDR3 spans 14 residues. V was trimmed by 0 bases and J by 2 bases, leaving 7 bases between them. The CDR3 region has the DNA TGTGCCAGCAGTTACTCGTACAGAAACTATGGCTACACCTTC. Translation gives CASSYSYRNYGYTF.

The chain has TRBV7-2 and TRBJ2-1, with 14 bases fitting TRBD2. The junction had 5 bases not matched to a gene; V was cut back by 1 base and J by 9 bases. The CDR3 totals 16 residues. In germline, CDR1 is SGHTA, CDR2 FQGNSA. Written as DNA, the CDR3 is TGTGCCAGCAGCTTAGTCGGGACTAGCGGGAGAAGTGAGCAGTTCTTC. Protein product: CASSLVGTSGRSEQFF.